The 23 T cell receptor beta chains reported below all come from one sample, sequenced in a study of shared clonotypes between healthy human individuals. Profiled with immunoSEQ multiplex PCR; TCRdb holds only in-frame clones, not every one. Here the sample spans 2 million to 2.5 million clones, over 90% being singletons. Source material: naive CD4+ T cells from PBMCs. The subset is: CD45RA+ positively selected. These receptors were taken from a man aged 18 to 29 in good health. Some clones in this sample may be carry-over from other donors' samples.

The J gene is TRBJ1-1, the V gene TRBV14; 8 bases match TRBD1. The junction had 4 bases not matched to a gene; V was cut back by 2 bases and J by 2 bases. The length of the CDR3 is 15 residues. Per the germline V gene, CDR1 is SGHDN and CDR2 is FVKESK. This CDR3 is CASSQLDRANTEAFF. CDR3 bases: TGTGCCAGCAGCCAATTGGACAGGGCCAACACTGAAGCTTTCTTT.

V and J are TRBV9 and TRBJ1-1; a possible D gene is TRBD1 (6 bases). The germline V gene encodes CDR1 SGDLS and CDR2 YYNGEE. This CDR3 is 14 amino acids long. Trimming pared 0 bases from V and 5 bases from J, leaving 11 bases between. This CDR3 reads CASSVEAGVTEAFF. CDR3 coding DNA: TGTGCCAGCAGCGTAGAGGCAGGGGTAACTGAAGCTTTCTTT.

The chain couples TRBV25-1 to TRBJ2-2, with D hard to call. Per germline, CDR1 MGHDK and CDR2 SYGVNS. Deletions cut 1 base from V and 5 bases from J, with 11 bases between. The CDR3 is 15 residues long. Written as DNA, the CDR3 is TGTGCCAGCAGTGAATCATCCAGGAGTACCGGGGAGCTGTTTTTT. Amino acids: CASSESSRSTGELFF.

This clone was seen only once. V usage is TRBV7-9 and J usage is TRBJ1-1; D call uncertain. Per germline, CDR1 SEHNR and CDR2 FQNEAQ (reference sequence). This CDR3 spans 16 amino acids. V gave up 1 base and J gave up 4 bases, with 16 bases separating them. CDR3 sequence reads: CASSLGVTVEGTEAFF. The CDR3 DNA reads TGTGCCAGCAGCTTAGGAGTTACAGTGGAGGGCACTGAAGCTTTCTTT.

This chain joins TRBV10-3 and TRBJ1-1, with D perhaps matching TRBD1 (5 bases). Germline V CDR1 and CDR2: ENHRY, SYGVKD. Deletions cut 2 bases from V and 6 bases from J, with 10 bases between. CDR3 size: 13 residues. This CDR3 is CAISEQRGSEAFF. The DNA of the CDR3 is TGTGCCATCAGTGAGCAGCGGGGCTCTGAAGCTTTCTTT.

V gene TRBV6-1 combines with J gene TRBJ2-1, with D possibly being TRBD1 or TRBD2 (5 bases each). V shed 5 bases and J shed 8 bases, with 16 bases lying between them. This CDR3 is 14 amino acids long. The germline gives CDR1 MNHNS, CDR2 SASEGT. The CDR3 loop reads CASSIGTTVDEQFF. In nucleotides, the CDR3 is TGTGCCAGCAGTATAGGGACGACCGTCGATGAGCAGTTCTTC.

This chain connects TRBV2 to TRBJ1-5; D is perhaps TRBD1 (5 bases). Germline CDR1 and CDR2: SNHLY and FYNNEI. The CDR3 consists of 15 residues. V was clipped by 3 bases and J by 4 bases, with 13 bases between them. The CDR3 loop reads CASSESGGANQPQHF. CDR3 sequence (DNA): TGTGCCAGCAGTGAGTCGGGGGGTGCAAATCAGCCCCAGCATTTT.

This chain links TRBV28 with TRBJ2-7; D unclear. V was cut by 1 base and J by 3 bases, with 16 bases left in between. CDR3 length: 16 amino acids. Germline CDR1 and CDR2: MDHEN and SYDVKM. CDR3: CASSLSDLSDRYEQYF. CDR3 in DNA: TGTGCCAGCAGTTTATCTGACCTAAGTGACCGCTACGAGCAGTACTTC.

The chain joins TRBV6-5 to TRBJ2-1, with D hard to call. Trimming cost V 0 bases and J 6 bases, with 9 bases left between them. This CDR3 contains 14 residues. Germline-derived CDR1 and CDR2 are MNHEY and SVGAGI. The CDR3 protein is CASSYSISVNEQFF. DNA for the CDR3: TGTGCCAGCAGTTACTCGATAAGCGTCAATGAGCAGTTCTTC.

This chain connects TRBV2 to TRBJ1-5; D remains ambiguous. CDR3 length equals 13 residues. V shed 7 bases and J shed 4 bases, with 11 bases lying between them. CDR1 and CDR2 (germline): SNHLY, FYNNEI. The CDR3 sequence: CASTGRRNQPQHF. For the CDR3, the DNA is TGTGCCAGCACAGGCAGACGGAATCAGCCCCAGCATTTT.

The V call is TRBV19, the J call TRBJ2-1; possible D gene TRBD1, 6 bases. The CDR3 extends over 13 amino acids. Germline-derived CDR1 and CDR2 are LNHDA and SQIVND (reference sequence). V gave up 3 bases and J gave up 7 bases, with 10 bases separating them. CDR3 protein: CASSIKTGNEQFF. CDR3 sequence (DNA): TGTGCCAGTAGTATCAAAACAGGGAATGAGCAGTTCTTC.

Notes on this clone: Other DNA sequences from this sample encode an identical CDR3 as well. This rearrangement joins TRBV7-2 to TRBJ2-7; D gene unclear. Trimming took 0 bases from V and 0 from J, leaving 6 bases between them. The length of the CDR3 is 14 residues. Germline lookup yields CDR1 SGHTA and CDR2 FQGNSA. This chain's CDR3 is CASSLARFSYEQYF. The CDR3 DNA reads as TGTGCCAGCAGCTTAGCCAGATTCTCCTACGAGCAGTACTTC.

V and J are TRBV6-4 and TRBJ1-2; D not resolved. Deletions cut 5 bases from V and 0 bases from J, with 13 bases between. The CDR3 is 15 residues long. From germline, CDR1 is MRHNA and CDR2 SNTAGT. The DNA for the CDR3 is TGTGCCAGCAGTCCCTTCCCGGCGGCTAACTATGGCTACACCTTC. This gives the protein CASSPFPAANYGYTF.

V usage is TRBV5-1 and J usage is TRBJ2-5; tentatively, D is TRBD2 (5 bases). From germline, CDR1 is SGHRS and CDR2 YFSETQ. Trimming took 2 bases from V and 5 from J, leaving 13 bases between them. The CDR3 runs to 14 residues. The CDR3 region is CASSLSGSGETQYF. The CDR3 DNA reads as TGCGCCAGCAGCTTATCGGGGTCCGGGGAGACCCAGTACTTC.

This clone was seen once. The J gene is TRBJ1-1, the V gene TRBV4-2; 8 bases align to TRBD1. The CDR3 length is 18 residues. Looked up from germline, CDR1 is LGHNA and CDR2 is YNFKEQ. Germline trimming cut 1 base from V and 0 bases from J; bases unmatched to any gene: 10. This CDR3 reads CASSQVQGAKGLNTEAFF. The CDR3 nucleotides are TGTGCCAGCAGCCAAGTTCAGGGGGCCAAAGGCCTGAACACTGAAGCTTTCTTT.

This sequence joins TRBV2 and TRBJ1-2; D is perhaps TRBD1 (5 bases). CDR1 is SNHLY, CDR2 FYNNEI, per germline. The V end lost 6 bases, the J end lost 2 bases, and 10 bases lay between the germline ends. The CDR3 spans 13 residues. The chain's CDR3 is CASRETANYGYTF. The CDR3 DNA is TGTGCCAGCAGGGAGACAGCGAACTATGGCTACACCTTC.

The CDR3 DNA is TGCGCCAGCAGTCCTACCGGGACAGGTCGTTTTCCGTCTGGGGCCAACGTCCTGACTTTC. As protein: CASSPTGTGRFPSGANVLTF. The V and J genes are TRBV5-1 and TRBJ2-6; 8 bases line up with TRBD1. The CDR3 totals 20 residues. The germline V gene encodes CDR1 SGHRS and CDR2 YFSETQ. After removal of 5 bases from V and 1 base from J, the junction contained 17 bases not matched to a gene.

The rearrangement links TRBV5-6 to TRBJ2-4; 10 positions match TRBD2. Germline trimming cut 0 bases from V and 3 bases from J; bases unmatched to any gene: 0. CDR1 and CDR2 from the germline V gene are SGHDT and YYEEEE. The CDR3 runs to 15 residues. The CDR3 bases are TGTGCCAGCAGCTTGGGGACTAGCGGCAAAAACATTCAGTACTTC. This gives the protein CASSLGTSGKNIQYF.

The chain combines TRBV6-5 with TRBJ2-7, with TRBD1 matching over 7 bases. The junction had 4 bases not matched to a gene; V was cut back by 5 bases and J by 3 bases. Germline V lookup: CDR1 MNHEY, CDR2 SVGAGI. This CDR3 has 13 residues. In nucleotides, the CDR3 is TGTGCCAGCAGTGACAGGGTATTCTACGAGCAGTACTTC. As protein: CASSDRVFYEQYF.

The V call is TRBV11-2, the J call TRBJ2-7; 7 positions match TRBD1. V gave up 2 bases and J gave up 0 bases; unmatched junction bases: 7. This CDR3 has 16 amino acids. Germline V gene lookup returns CDR1 SGHAT and CDR2 FQNNGV. CDR3 DNA sequence: TGTGCCAGCAGCTTAAATAGTGGGACAGTCTCCTACGAGCAGTACTTC. Protein product: CASSLNSGTVSYEQYF.

The J gene is TRBJ1-1, the V gene TRBV2, with D unresolved. CDR1 and CDR2 from the germline V gene are SNHLY and FYNNEI. Trimming took off 2 bases at V and 2 bases at J, with 3 bases between the two ends. The CDR3 totals 12 residues. CDR3 amino acids: CASSEYNTEAFF. The CDR3 DNA reads TGTGCCAGCAGTGAATACAACACTGAAGCTTTCTTT.

This clone has only one observation. The chain carries TRBV7-9 and TRBJ2-4, with TRBD1 matching 8 bases. V lost 5 bases, J lost 6 bases, and 6 bases stayed unmatched. The CDR3 is 14 residues long. Germline V lookup: CDR1 SEHNR, CDR2 FQNEAQ (reference sequence). The CDR3 coding sequence is TGTGCCAGCAGCCGCTCGACAGGGGTAAACATTCAGTACTTC. This sequence encodes CASSRSTGVNIQYF. Full variable domain (outside the CDR3, taken from reference TRBV7-9 and TRBJ2-4): DTGVSQNPRHKITKRGQNVTFRCDPISEHNRLYWYRQTLGQGPEFLTYFQNEAQLEKSRLLSDRFSAERPKGSFSTLEIQRTEQGDSAMYLCASSRSTGVNIQYFGAGTRLSVL.

V is TRBV7-3 and J is TRBJ2-3, with D perhaps matching TRBD1 (6 bases). V gave up 5 bases and J gave up 1 base, with 10 bases separating them. Germline CDR1 SGHTA, CDR2 FQGTGA. CDR3 size: 14 residues. The CDR3 loop is CASSRNRGTDTQYF. In nucleotides, the CDR3 is TGTGCCAGCAGCCGCAACAGGGGCACAGATACGCAGTATTTT.